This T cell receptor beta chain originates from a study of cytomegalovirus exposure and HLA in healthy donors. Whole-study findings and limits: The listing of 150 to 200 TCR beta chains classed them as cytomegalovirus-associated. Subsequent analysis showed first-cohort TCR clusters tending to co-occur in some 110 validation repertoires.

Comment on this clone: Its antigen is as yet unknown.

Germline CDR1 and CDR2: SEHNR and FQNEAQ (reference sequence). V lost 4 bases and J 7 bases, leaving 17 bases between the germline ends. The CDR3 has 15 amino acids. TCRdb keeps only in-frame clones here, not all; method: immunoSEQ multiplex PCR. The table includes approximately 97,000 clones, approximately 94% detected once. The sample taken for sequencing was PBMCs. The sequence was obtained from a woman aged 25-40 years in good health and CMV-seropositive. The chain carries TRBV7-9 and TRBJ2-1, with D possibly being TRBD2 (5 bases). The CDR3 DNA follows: TGTGCCAGCAGCTCCGTTAAAAAATCGGGGAATGAGCAGTTCTTC. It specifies CASSSVKKSGNEQFF.